This T cell receptor (beta chain) was identified in a study of blood T cell repertoires in COVID-19. Study-level information: The United States, Italy and Spain were the sources of the acute and convalescent COVID-19 samples.

The V end was cut by 3 bases, the J end by 1 base, with 20 bases between. Germline values: CDR1 SGHRS, CDR2 YFSETQ. CDR3 size: 19 residues. Data came from immunoSEQ multiplex PCR; TCRdb stores just in-frame clones and leaves some out. The table has about 170,000 clones, roughly 84% seen once. The rearrangement joins TRBV5-1 to TRBJ2-6, with TRBD1 as a possible D gene (6 bases). This clonotype was obtained from a woman of 80 years or more with active or convalescent COVID-19. The sequencing input was peripheral blood. CDR3 DNA sequence: TGCGCCAGCAGCTCCCCTCCGGGACAACAGAATTCTGGGGCCAACGTCCTGACTTTC. Encoded protein: CASSSPPGQQNSGANVLTF.